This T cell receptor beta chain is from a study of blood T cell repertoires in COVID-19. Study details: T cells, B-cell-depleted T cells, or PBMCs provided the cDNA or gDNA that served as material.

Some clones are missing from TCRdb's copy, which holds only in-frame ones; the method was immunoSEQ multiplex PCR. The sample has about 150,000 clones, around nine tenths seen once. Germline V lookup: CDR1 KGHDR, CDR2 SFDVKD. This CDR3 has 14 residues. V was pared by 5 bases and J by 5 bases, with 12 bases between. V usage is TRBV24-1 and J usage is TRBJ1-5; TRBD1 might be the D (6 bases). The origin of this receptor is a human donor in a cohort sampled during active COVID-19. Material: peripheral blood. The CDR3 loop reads CATSVGGPDQPQHF. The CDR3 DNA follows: TGTGCCACCAGTGTGGGGGGGCCCGATCAGCCCCAGCATTTT.